The 21 T cell receptor beta chains given below trace back to one sample, sequenced in a study of blood T cell repertoires in COVID-19. TCRdb keeps only in-frame clones here, not all; method: immunoSEQ multiplex PCR. Here the sample spans 200,000 to 250,000 clones, less than 90% being singletons. Sequencing input: peripheral blood. Source of these receptors: a young man with active or convalescent COVID-19.

This clone appeared a single time. The chain employs TRBV2 and TRBJ1-5; D gene uncertain. Trimming took off 0 bases at V and 11 bases at J, with 14 bases between the two ends. Germline CDR1 reads SNHLY; CDR2 reads FYNNEI. The CDR3 length is 14 residues. DNA of the CDR3: TGTGCCAGCAGTGAAGCATTCACCCCGGCGGCCCAGCATTTT. This translates into CASSEAFTPAAQHF. Variable domain in full (rest from reference TRBV2 and TRBJ1-5): EPEVTQTPSHQVTQMGQEVILRCVPISNHLYFYWYRQILGQKVEFLVSFYNNEISEKSEIFDDQFSVERPDGSNFTLKIRSTKLEDSAMYFCASSEAFTPAAQHFGDGTRLSIL.

The CDR3 nucleotides read TGTGCCAGCAGTTACTCGGAGGGGAAGTACTATGGCTACACCTTC. The encoded protein is CASSYSEGKYYGYTF. This sequence joins TRBV6-5 and TRBJ1-2, with a tentative D call TRBD1 (5 bases). This CDR3 has 15 amino acids. Per the germline V gene, CDR1 is MNHEY and CDR2 is SVGAGI. The germline V and J ends were trimmed by 0 bases and 3 bases, with 11 bases remaining between them.

This chain uses TRBV30 with TRBJ2-7; D is possibly TRBD1 (6 bases). Germline V CDR1 and CDR2: GTSNPN, SVGIG (reference sequence). The germline V and J ends were trimmed by 2 bases and 3 bases, with 11 bases remaining between them. CDR3 length equals 13 residues. CDR3 residues: CAWSPQGNYEQYF. In DNA form, the CDR3 reads TGTGCCTGGAGTCCACAGGGCAACTACGAGCAGTACTTC. The full variable domain, rest sourced from reference TRBV30 and TRBJ2-7, is SQTIHQWPATLVQPVGSPLSLECTVEGTSNPNLYWYRQAAGRGLQLLFYSVGIGQISSEVPQNLSASRPQDRQFILSSKKLLLSDSGFYLCAWSPQGNYEQYFGPGTRLTVT.

This clone was detected only once. The V and J genes are TRBV5-1 and TRBJ2-1; D is uncertain. V lost 7 bases and J 3 bases, leaving 14 bases between the germline ends. Per the germline V gene, CDR1 is SGHRS and CDR2 is YFSETQ. This CDR3 is built from 14 residues. The DNA of the CDR3 is TGCGCCAGCCGCCCAGGTACCAACTACAATGAGCAGTTCTTC. This sequence encodes CASRPGTNYNEQFF.

The V call is TRBV7-8, the J call TRBJ2-1, with 7 bases fitting TRBD2. The junction had 4 bases not matched to a gene; V was cut back by 4 bases and J by 7 bases. Germline V gene sequence: CDR1 SGHVS, CDR2 FQNEAQ. This CDR3 contains 13 residues. In nucleotides, the CDR3 is TGTGCCAGCAGCTCCGGACTAGTGAATGAGCAGTTCTTC. Amino acid sequence: CASSSGLVNEQFF.

This clone came up a few times. J is TRBJ1-2 and V is TRBV30; D not resolved. The CDR3 sequence is 10 residues long. The V gene lost 4 bases and the J gene lost 8 bases, with 8 bases spanning the gap. Germline CDR1 GTSNPN, CDR2 SVGIG (reference sequence). CDR3 amino acids: CAWNGGGYTF. The CDR3 DNA is TGTGCCTGGAATGGCGGCGGCTACACCTTC.

The chain links TRBV5-6 to TRBJ1-4, with 8 bases matching TRBD1. CDR3 length equals 14 residues. V shed 3 bases, J shed 10 bases, and the junction held 8 bases outside the gene matches. Germline assignment: CDR1 SGHDT and CDR2 YYEEEE. The CDR3 DNA sequence: TGTGCCAGCAGCTCGGGACAGGTTTTCGGAAAACTGTTTTTT. It yields the protein CASSSGQVFGKLFF. The variable domain in full, completed from reference TRBV5-6 and TRBJ1-4, reads DAGVTQSPTHLIKTRGQQVTLRCSPKSGHDTVSWYQQALGQGPQFIFQYYEEEERQRGNFPDRFSGHQFPNYSSELNVNALLLGDSALYLCASSSGQVFGKLFFGSGTQLSVL.

The chain links TRBV7-2 to TRBJ1-2, with no clear D. There are 14 residues in the CDR3. Trimming left V 5 bases short and J 4 bases short, with 14 bases between. Germline CDR1 is SGHTA and CDR2 is FQGNSA. As DNA, the CDR3 is TGTGCCAGCAGCGGAATAGACTTGCTCTATGGCTACACCTTC. Residues: CASSGIDLLYGYTF. The full variable domain, rest sourced from reference TRBV7-2 and TRBJ1-2, is GAGVSQSPSNKVTEKGKDVELRCDPISGHTALYWYRQSLGQGLEFLIYFQGNSAPDKSGLPSDRFSAERTGGSVSTLTIQRTQQEDSAVYLCASSGIDLLYGYTFGSGTRLTVV.

The chain is built from TRBV5-4 and TRBJ1-4; D is possibly TRBD1 (6 bases). The V end lost 4 bases, the J end lost 3 bases, and 10 bases lay between the germline ends. The CDR3 extends over 14 amino acids. Germline V gene lookup returns CDR1 SGHNT and CDR2 YYREEE (reference sequence). The CDR3, as DNA: TGTGCCAGCAGCGGGGGCCTTTCTAATGAAAAACTGTTTTTT. This codes for CASSGGLSNEKLFF.

V and J are TRBV5-6 and TRBJ2-7; D is perhaps TRBD1 (6 bases). Germline CDR1 and CDR2: SGHDT and YYEEEE. With 0 bases removed from V and 6 bases from J, the gap between germline ends came to 10 bases. The CDR3 length is 13 residues. CDR3 sequence (DNA): TGTGCCAGCAGCTTGGTCAGGGGCTCCGAGCAGTACTTC. This encodes CASSLVRGSEQYF.

The chain is built from TRBV7-8 and TRBJ1-1; D might be TRBD1 (6 bases). The germline CDR1 and CDR2 sequences are SGHVS and FQNEAQ. The CDR3 has 12 amino acids. V was clipped by 5 bases and J by 9 bases, with 13 bases between them. The DNA of the CDR3 is TGTGCCAGCAGCCATGCAGGGGCTCAAGCTTTCTTT. Amino acid sequence: CASSHAGAQAFF. The full variable domain, rest sourced from reference TRBV7-8 and TRBJ1-1, is GAGVSQSPRYKVAKRGQDVALRCDPISGHVSLFWYQQALGQGPEFLTYFQNEAQLDKSGLPSDRFFAERPEGSVSTLKIQRTQQEDSAVYLCASSHAGAQAFFGQGTRLTVV.

The chain combines TRBV5-1 with TRBJ1-2; 7 positions match TRBD1. CDR3 length: 13 residues. Germline CDR1 reads SGHRS; CDR2 reads YFSETQ. V shed 0 bases, J shed 5 bases, and the junction held 1 base outside the gene matches. This chain's CDR3 is CASSLDRGYGYTF. The CDR3 coding sequence is TGCGCCAGCAGCTTGGACAGGGGATATGGCTACACCTTC.

V and J are TRBV6-5 and TRBJ2-7; 9 bases are shared with TRBD1. This CDR3 contains 15 residues. Germline-derived CDR1 and CDR2 are MNHEY and SVGAGI. Trimming cost V 4 bases and J 3 bases; bases outside gene matches: 7. CDR3 in amino acids: CASSSRDRVGYEQYF. In DNA, the CDR3 is TGTGCCAGCAGTTCCCGGGACAGGGTCGGCTACGAGCAGTACTTC.

This chain links TRBV4-3 with TRBJ2-1; D remains ambiguous. Trimming took 4 bases from V and 5 from J, leaving 15 bases between them. This CDR3 has 15 residues. The germline CDR1 and CDR2 sequences are LGHNA and YSLEER. As DNA, the CDR3 is TGCGCCAGCAGCCTCATGGCAGGCCATAACAATGAGCAGTTCTTC. Amino acid sequence: CASSLMAGHNNEQFF.

The chain carries TRBV11-3 and TRBJ2-7; D is perhaps TRBD2 (5 bases). This CDR3 is 20 amino acids long. Trimming took off 2 bases at V and 2 bases at J, with 28 bases between the two ends. Germline CDR1 is SGHNT and CDR2 is YENEEA. The CDR3 protein is CASSLSRAGSTRKDPYEQYF. The CDR3 coding sequence is TGTGCCAGCAGCTTATCGAGGGCCGGGTCCACTAGGAAGGATCCCTACGAGCAGTACTTC.

The CDR3 spells CAISQQGNTEAFF. The CDR3 DNA is TGTGCCATCAGCCAACAGGGGAACACTGAAGCTTTCTTT. The V call is TRBV10-3, the J call TRBJ1-1; D is possibly TRBD1 (6 bases). The CDR3 spans 13 residues. The germline gives CDR1 ENHRY, CDR2 SYGVKD. V gave up 6 bases and J gave up 1 base, with 9 bases separating them.

The chain employs TRBV7-9 and TRBJ1-5; 8 bases are shared with TRBD1. Trimming at V came to 5 bases and at J to 8 bases, leaving 8 bases not matched to a gene. CDR3 size: 14 residues. Per germline, CDR1 SEHNR and CDR2 FQNEAQ (reference sequence). The CDR3 DNA reads as TGTGCCAGCAGCAGGGGTGTACAGGGGGAGCCCCAGCATTTT. Translating it yields CASSRGVQGEPQHF. Variable domain in full (rest from reference TRBV7-9 and TRBJ1-5): DTGVSQNPRHKITKRGQNVTFRCDPISEHNRLYWYRQTLGQGPEFLTYFQNEAQLEKSRLLSDRFSAERPKGSFSTLEIQRTEQGDSAMYLCASSRGVQGEPQHFGDGTRLSIL.

V usage is TRBV30 and J usage is TRBJ1-4; 8 nucleotides agree with TRBD1. The trim removed 3 bases at V and 7 bases at J, leaving 10 bases unmatched. CDR1 is GTSNPN and CDR2 is SVGIG in the germline V gene (reference sequence). The CDR3 spans 15 residues. CDR3 region: CAWRGNRDRTEKLFF. In DNA, the CDR3 is TGTGCCTGGAGGGGCAACCGGGACAGGACTGAAAAACTGTTTTTT. The whole variable domain, filled in from reference TRBV30 and TRBJ1-4, reads SQTIHQWPATLVQPVGSPLSLECTVEGTSNPNLYWYRQAAGRGLQLLFYSVGIGQISSEVPQNLSASRPQDRQFILSSKKLLLSDSGFYLCAWRGNRDRTEKLFFGSGTQLSVL.

The genes are TRBV7-3 and TRBJ2-2; 12 bases match TRBD2. Germline V gene sequence: CDR1 SGHTA, CDR2 FQGTGA. This CDR3 contains 17 residues. Losses at the gene ends were 2 bases for V and 6 bases for J; bases not matched to a gene: 7. The CDR3 here is CASSLRLAGVVAGELFF. In DNA, the CDR3 is TGTGCCAGCAGCTTACGACTAGCGGGAGTGGTGGCCGGGGAGCTGTTTTTT.

The chain is built from TRBV28 and TRBJ2-3, with TRBD1 identical over 9 bases. Germline CDR1 and CDR2: MDHEN and SYDVKM. J was trimmed by 0 bases and V by 2 bases; bases with no gene match: 6. The CDR3 extends over 17 amino acids. The DNA for the CDR3 is TGTGCCAGCAGTTTAAGGGGACAGGGAAAGAGCACAGATACGCAGTATTTT. This gives the protein CASSLRGQGKSTDTQYF.

J is TRBJ2-6 and V is TRBV19; possibly TRBD2 for D (5 bases). The CDR3 sequence is 16 residues long. Trimming removed 9 bases from V and 2 bases from J, with 17 bases in between. Per the germline V gene, CDR1 is LNHDA and CDR2 is SQIVND (reference sequence). The CDR3 nucleotides are TGTGCCAGCCATAAAAACCAGAGGGCTGGGGCCAACGTCCTGACTTTC. Amino acids: CASHKNQRAGANVLTF.